These 27 T cell receptor beta chains were all obtained from the same sample, sequenced in a study of T cell responses to AZD1222 COVID-19 vaccine. Data came from immunoSEQ multiplex PCR; TCRdb stores just in-frame clones and leaves some out. Counted here are tens of thousands of clones, around nine tenths occurring once; the ten biggest clones make up less than 2.5%. The source material was peripheral blood, sampled on day 0 of AZD1222 vaccination. These receptor sequences come from an adult in good health.

The rearrangement links TRBV7-3 to TRBJ2-3; 9 positions agree with TRBD2. Germline CDR1 is SGHTA and CDR2 is FQGTGA. With 3 bases clipped from V and 4 bases from J, the junction kept 5 bases outside the gene matches. The CDR3 covers 15 residues. The CDR3 region is CASSFSGSVSDTQYF. Here the CDR3 DNA reads TGTGCCAGCAGCTTTAGCGGGAGTGTGTCAGATACGCAGTATTTT.

V is TRBV5-4 and J is TRBJ2-1; D gene ambiguous. The germline CDR1 and CDR2 sequences are SGHNT and YYREEE (reference sequence). With 0 bases removed from V and 1 base from J, the gap between germline ends came to 8 bases. The CDR3 loop spans 15 amino acids. In DNA, the CDR3 is TGTGCCAGCAGCTTGGACTCACCGTCCTACAATGAGCAGTTCTTC. Translated: CASSLDSPSYNEQFF. Filled out from reference TRBV5-4 and TRBJ2-1, the complete variable domain reads ETGVTQSPTHLIKTRGQQVTLRCSSQSGHNTVSWYQQALGQGPQFIFQYYREEENGRGNFPPRFSGLQFPNYSSELNVNALELDDSALYLCASSLDSPSYNEQFFGPGTRLTVL.

The chain carries TRBV7-9 and TRBJ1-2, with D unclear. There are 12 residues in the CDR3. V was shortened by 1 base and J by 8 bases, with 8 bases between the two germline ends. Per germline, CDR1 SEHNR and CDR2 FQNEAQ (reference sequence). For the CDR3, the DNA is TGTGCCAGCAGCTTAGAAGGATCCGGCTACACCTTC. Translating gives CASSLEGSGYTF.

As DNA, the CDR3 is TGTGCCAGCAGCTTATCTGAGAGTACTGAAGCTTTCTTT. This gives the protein CASSLSESTEAFF. The chain has TRBV11-3 and TRBJ1-1; no clear D. Germline V gene lookup returns CDR1 SGHNT and CDR2 YENEEA. Trimming shortened V by 2 bases and J by 5 bases, and 9 bases separated the two germline ends. The CDR3 extends over 13 amino acids.

V and J are TRBV5-1 and TRBJ1-6; perhaps TRBD1 as D (6 bases). CDR1 SGHRS and CDR2 YFSETQ come from the germline V gene. This CDR3 is 14 amino acids long. V lost 2 bases to trimming and J lost 7 bases, with 10 bases between them. The CDR3: CASSLGQTNSPLHF. The CDR3 region has the DNA TGCGCCAGCAGCTTAGGACAGACGAATTCACCCCTCCACTTT.

The V gene is TRBV29-1, the J gene TRBJ1-5; no clear D. CDR3 length equals 13 residues. Trimming pared 8 bases from V and 2 bases from J, leaving 13 bases between. The V gene's germline CDR1 is SQVTM and CDR2 ANQGSEA. DNA for the CDR3: TGCAGCCCCCCGGGTCCTCGCAATCAGCCCCAGCATTTT. Its translation is CSPPGPRNQPQHF.

V and J are TRBV10-3 and TRBJ2-7, with D hard to call. V was cut by 3 bases and J by 2 bases, with 14 bases left in between. The CDR3 spans 15 residues. Germline CDR1 ENHRY, CDR2 SYGVKD. Here the CDR3 reads CAISEGRQVPYEQYF. CDR3 nucleotides: TGTGCCATCAGTGAAGGCAGGCAGGTCCCCTACGAGCAGTACTTC.

The chain has TRBV6-1 and TRBJ1-3, with D possibly matching TRBD1 (6 bases). V was trimmed by 1 base and J by 4 bases, leaving 14 bases between them. The germline gives CDR1 MNHNS, CDR2 SASEGT. This CDR3 spans 16 amino acids. CDR3 sequence reads: CASSEVGGIGGNTIYF. DNA of the CDR3: TGTGCCAGCAGTGAAGTGGGGGGCATTGGAGGAAACACCATATATTTT.

The chain recombines TRBV7-2 with TRBJ2-1, with D possibly matching TRBD2 (6 bases). Germline CDR1 SGHTA, CDR2 FQGNSA. The germline V and J ends were trimmed by 1 base and 5 bases, with 15 bases remaining between them. This CDR3 is 16 amino acids long. The CDR3 region is CASSLEGARGHNEQFF. DNA of the CDR3: TGTGCCAGCAGCTTAGAAGGGGCGCGGGGTCACAATGAGCAGTTCTTC.

The sample holds one count of this clone. The genes are TRBV6-5 and TRBJ2-7; weak D call: TRBD2 (7 bases). The CDR3 runs to 15 residues. The germline V gene has CDR1 MNHEY and CDR2 SVGAGI. The germline V and J ends were trimmed by 6 bases and 0 bases, with 15 bases remaining between them. The CDR3 loop is CASRLGGQSSYEQYF. The CDR3 coding sequence is TGTGCCAGCAGACTCGGGGGGCAAAGCTCCTACGAGCAGTACTTC.

Concerning this clone: Other nucleotide sequences from this sample produce the same CDR3. This chain connects TRBV7-3 to TRBJ2-2; D perhaps matches TRBD1 (6 bases). The CDR3 is 15 amino acids. V gave up 2 bases and J gave up 0 bases, with 7 bases separating them. Germline-derived CDR1 and CDR2 are SGHTA and FQGTGA. The CDR3 loop is CASSLQGPNTGELFF. CDR3 DNA sequence: TGTGCCAGCAGCTTACAGGGGCCGAACACCGGGGAGCTGTTTTTT. Filled out from reference TRBV7-3 and TRBJ2-2, the complete variable domain reads GAGVSQTPSNKVTEKGKYVELRCDPISGHTALYWYRQSLGQGPEFLIYFQGTGAADDSGLPNDRFFAVRPEGSVSTLKIQRTERGDSAVYLCASSLQGPNTGELFFGEGSRLTVL.

The chain links TRBV19 to TRBJ1-1; D is unresolved. The V end was cut by 9 bases, the J end by 2 bases, with 19 bases between. The CDR3 covers 15 residues. In germline, CDR1 is LNHDA, CDR2 SQIVND (reference sequence). This CDR3 is CASQPRVKPNTEAFF. CDR3 DNA: TGTGCCAGCCAACCGAGGGTGAAACCCAACACTGAAGCTTTCTTT.

This chain connects TRBV2 to TRBJ2-1, with D possibly matching TRBD2 (5 bases). V shed 3 bases and J shed 4 bases, with 10 bases lying between them. Germline lookup yields CDR1 SNHLY and CDR2 FYNNEI. The CDR3 is 14 amino acids. For the CDR3, the DNA is TGTGCCAGCAGTGACCGGGGTAGATACAATGAGCAGTTCTTC. It is translated as CASSDRGRYNEQFF.

This chain uses TRBV5-4 with TRBJ2-2; D remains ambiguous. V lost 4 bases and J lost 2, with 12 bases in between. Per the germline V gene, CDR1 is SGHNT and CDR2 is YYREEE (reference sequence). The length of the CDR3 is 15 residues. The CDR3 DNA sequence: TGTGCCAGCAGCCGAGGACGCGTTAACACCGGGGAGCTGTTTTTT. Its translation: CASSRGRVNTGELFF.

The CDR3 region has the DNA TGCGCCAGCAGCCAAGAACCGGCCGGTTCACCCCTCCACTTT. Amino acids: CASSQEPAGSPLHF. The V and J genes are TRBV4-3 and TRBJ1-6; D unclear. Germline V gene sequence: CDR1 LGHNA, CDR2 YSLEER. This CDR3 has 14 residues. V lost 0 bases and J lost 9, with 9 bases in between.

The gene calls are TRBV5-5 and TRBJ2-7; the D is unclear. V lost 0 bases, J lost 4 bases, and 14 bases lay in between. The CDR3 runs 15 residues. The germline V gene encodes CDR1 SGHKS and CDR2 YYEKEE (reference sequence). The CDR3 region is CASSLAVGFSYEQYF. CDR3 DNA: TGTGCCAGCAGCTTGGCCGTGGGCTTTAGTTACGAGCAGTACTTC.

As concerns this clone: Other DNA variants within this sample encode the same CDR3. The rearrangement joins TRBV6-1 to TRBJ2-6; weak D call: TRBD2 (6 bases). The CDR3 runs to 16 residues. The V end was cut by 2 bases, the J end by 2 bases, with 10 bases between. The germline CDR1 and CDR2 sequences are MNHNS and SASEGT. For the CDR3, the DNA is TGTGCCAGCAGTGAACAAGGAGGGACTGGGGCCAACGTCCTGACTTTC. It translates to CASSEQGGTGANVLTF.

The chain joins TRBV4-1 to TRBJ1-1; the D is unclear. V lost 2 bases and J lost 5, with 15 bases in between. This CDR3 spans 15 amino acids. Looked up from germline, CDR1 is MGHRA and CDR2 is YSYEKL. The CDR3 DNA sequence: TGCGCCAGCAGCCAAAGCGTTCGGGGTGGGACTGAAGCTTTCTTT. Protein: CASSQSVRGGTEAFF.

V gene TRBV2 combines with J gene TRBJ2-3; a weak D match, TRBD2 (6 bases). Germline V gives CDR1 SNHLY, CDR2 FYNNEI. The CDR3 loop spans 18 amino acids. V was shortened by 3 bases and J by 0 bases, with 19 bases between the two germline ends. The CDR3 is CASSEFPGETSSTDTQYF. The CDR3 nucleotides are TGTGCCAGCAGTGAGTTTCCGGGAGAGACCTCTAGCACAGATACGCAGTATTTT.

This clone appeared a single time. The chain joins TRBV11-2 to TRBJ2-5, with 12 positions matching TRBD2. Germline V gene data show CDR1 as SGHAT and CDR2 as FQNNGV. V lost 4 bases and J lost 3; bases outside the gene matches: 9. The CDR3 sequence is 17 residues long. CDR3 sequence reads: CASSSSSGGASKETQYF. CDR3 nucleotide sequence: TGTGCCAGCAGCTCCTCTAGCGGGGGGGCCTCAAAAGAGACCCAGTACTTC.

The chain has TRBV7-9 and TRBJ2-5; 8 nucleotides match TRBD2. CDR1 and CDR2 from the germline V gene are SEHNR and FQNEAQ (reference sequence). This CDR3 is built from 18 residues. J was trimmed by 5 bases and V by 4 bases; bases with no gene match: 18. CDR3 coding DNA: TGTGCCAGCAGCTCCCGTCCTCTCGCGGGGGGATTGGACGAGACCCAGTACTTC. This sequence encodes CASSSRPLAGGLDETQYF.

This clone was picked up a small number of times. V is TRBV2 and J is TRBJ2-3; D may be TRBD2 (6 bases). CDR1 and CDR2 (germline): SNHLY, FYNNEI. Between the trimmed V and J ends, which lost 7 bases and 5 bases, there was a span of 19 bases. The CDR3 is 15 amino acids. CDR3: CASTLGTGTEDTQYF. The CDR3 DNA follows: TGTGCCAGCACCCTCGGGACTGGAACAGAAGATACGCAGTATTTT.

This rearrangement joins TRBV5-1 to TRBJ2-2; TRBD2 matches 16 bases. Germline V gene lookup returns CDR1 SGHRS and CDR2 YFSETQ. The CDR3 contains 19 residues. The ends lost 0 bases at V and 3 bases at J; junction bases unmatched: 5. This chain's CDR3 is CASSLAPGLAGGYTGELFF. CDR3 nucleotides: TGCGCCAGCAGCTTGGCCCCGGGACTAGCGGGGGGGTACACCGGGGAGCTGTTTTTT.

V and J are TRBV18 and TRBJ2-2; D may correspond to TRBD1 or TRBD2 (5 bases each). The length of the CDR3 is 14 residues. The germline V gene has CDR1 KGHSH and CDR2 LQKENI. Deletions cut 6 bases from V and 6 bases from J, with 14 bases between. The CDR3: CASSAGRGAGELFF. The CDR3 nucleotides read TGTGCCAGCTCGGCCGGCCGGGGCGCCGGGGAGCTGTTTTTT.

V gene TRBV5-8 combines with J gene TRBJ2-1; D is perhaps TRBD1 (5 bases). This CDR3 region has 15 residues. Germline V CDR1 and CDR2: SGHTS, YDEGEE. V lost 4 bases and J lost 0, with 11 bases in between. Written as DNA, the CDR3 is TGTGCCAGCAGCCCAGGGATTAGCTCCTACAATGAGCAGTTCTTC. Amino acid sequence: CASSPGISSYNEQFF.

This chain uses TRBV5-1 with TRBJ2-1, with D possibly being TRBD1 (6 bases). With 0 bases removed from V and 4 bases from J, the gap between germline ends came to 8 bases. CDR1 is SGHRS, CDR2 YFSETQ, per germline. The CDR3 contains 14 residues. CDR3 bases: TGCGCCAGCAGCTTGGGACAGGAGTACAATGAGCAGTTCTTC. Protein: CASSLGQEYNEQFF.

The V call is TRBV6-5, the J call TRBJ2-1; D call uncertain. Between the trimmed V and J ends, which lost 0 bases and 2 bases, there was a span of 8 bases. The CDR3 loop spans 15 amino acids. Germline V gene data show CDR1 as MNHEY and CDR2 as SVGAGI. CDR3 loop: CASSYSGSPYNEQFF. CDR3 in DNA: TGTGCCAGCAGTTACTCGGGTAGCCCCTACAATGAGCAGTTCTTC.